The rows below give T cell receptor beta chains drawn from one sample of a study of technical replicates of blood from a few donors. The data were produced by immunoSEQ multiplex PCR, yet TCRdb's version contains in-frame clones alone and is incomplete. The sample contains approximately 85,000 clones, roughly 94% of which appear only once. Sequenced material: T cells isolated from PBMCs. These receptors were collected from a human donor in good health. Both conserved end residues are part of each CDR3.

TRBV29-1	TRBJ2-1	CSVQNKYNEQFF
TRBV7-3	TRBJ1-2	CASSPIRGLDGYTF
TRBV5-1	TRBJ2-6	CASSQPHGGGAVFGANVLTF
TRBV13	TRBJ1-6	CASSLVGTGTSPLHF
TRBV6-1	TRBJ2-7	CASREGQGASYEQYF
TRBV27	TRBJ2-1	CASSLWAGGNEQFF
TRBV27	TRBJ2-7	CASSLLGTGGEEQYF
TRBV19	TRBJ1-2	CASRPYRDSDGYTF
TRBV7-2	TRBJ2-7	CASSYDRGGYEQYF
TRBV27	TRBJ2-2	CASSFPGLRGNTGELFF
TRBV2	TRBJ2-7	CASSGQAPGIIAYEQYF
TRBV27	TRBJ1-5	CASSTGNQPQHF
TRBV13	TRBJ2-7	CASSLIRTGAFRRYF
TRBV9	TRBJ2-2	CASSETSGGVGGELFF
TRBV5-8	TRBJ1-2	CASSLVRGGHGYTF
TRBV27	TRBJ2-1	CASSLGLAPAEQFF
TRBV18	TRBJ2-3	CASSPPSGFTDTQYF
TRBV19	TRBJ1-2	CAILQGALDYGYTF
TRBV19	TRBJ2-7	CASSMSPAGYEQYF
TRBV9	TRBJ2-6	CASSVQGSSGAGANVLTF
TRBV4-1	TRBJ2-3	CASSQNPRGRRTDTQYF
TRBV30	TRBJ2-1	CASRGSYNEQFF
TRBV10-1	TRBJ1-2	CASRGTGTRAYGYTF
TRBV29-1	TRBJ2-2	CSVAGGTGELFF
TRBV29-1	TRBJ2-1	CSVSRLAGQNEQFF
TRBV7-9	TRBJ2-3	CASSLVGSGRGDTQYF
TRBV6-6	TRBJ1-3	CASSPRGNTIYF
TRBV29-1	TRBJ2-1	CSVDPGGNEQFF
TRBV5-6	TRBJ2-1	CASSPPTSGGPSYNEQFF
TRBV5-1	TRBJ2-5	CASSFIGTREETQYF
TRBV29-1	TRBJ1-2	CSVGQTTNYGYTF
TRBV6-5	TRBJ1-3	CASSYGGVKGNTIYF
TRBV9	TRBJ2-3	CASSVGPMTSDLKDTQYF
TRBV4-1	TRBJ1-2	CASSQGVSGNYGYTF
TRBV7-3	TRBJ1-6	CARRDRADSPLHF
TRBV6-4	TRBJ1-2	CASSPDLQALYSGYTF
TRBV7-2	TRBJ2-1	CASSSSGSRYYEQFF
TRBV9	TRBJ2-1	CASSVAGTGGHNNEQFF
TRBV11-2	TRBJ1-2	CASSLQGYGYTF
TRBV4-1	TRBJ2-1	CASSPSGDEQFF
TRBV19	TRBJ2-1	CASRTSGTSLSSYNEQFF
TRBV7-9	TRBJ1-4	CASSQQGLGQGATNEKLFF
TRBV2	TRBJ2-2	CAQGGTGELFF
TRBV7-6	TRBJ2-1	CASSGRGNNEQFF
TRBV6-1	TRBJ1-2	CAILTTGRYYGYTF
TRBV27	TRBJ1-1	CASSLSAGTGAMNTEAFF
TRBV5-1	TRBJ2-5	CASSLFGEETQYF
TRBV5-6	TRBJ2-1	CATRGGRYNEQFF
TRBV28	TRBJ1-4	CASSYREKLFF
TRBV2	TRBJ2-4	CASRRLIAKNIQYF
TRBV19	TRBJ1-5	CASSMGTGPTGQPQHF
TRBV6-5	TRBJ2-5	CASSAVGVGGETQYF
TRBV14	TRBJ1-2	CASSQRWILGTDYGYTF
TRBV9	TRBJ1-5	CASSDGTGNQPQHF
TRBV9	TRBJ2-1	CASSPWVAGEREQFF
TRBV5-1	TRBJ2-2	CASRITGNTGELFF
TRBV5-1	TRBJ2-3	CASSPGGTDTQYF
TRBV5-1	TRBJ2-1	CASSLDRTEWNEQFF
TRBV6-5	TRBJ1-3	CASSRMGEAGNTIYF